This T cell receptor (beta chain) was retrieved from a study of T-cell reconstitution after alpha-beta-depleted transplantation in children (dated by TCRdb to about 2016). For context, the study as a whole: Using TCR repertoire profiling, the study followed T-cell immune reconstitution in a quantitative way in children after TCRalphabeta/CD19-depleted allogeneic hematopoietic cell transplantation.

This clonotype was counted many times. Its antigen remains unidentified. Base-call qualities are not available, and no considerably larger clone is one nucleotide away. Library preparation used PCR. The instrument given in TCRdb is Illumina HiSeq 2500. TCR libraries were prepared with molecular barcoding, using unique molecular identifiers to normalize TCRbeta repertoire quantification. TCRdb reran the public reads through fastp at Q25 and MiXCR, keeping productive beta chains. Identical CDR3 protein sequences are pooled into one entry, listed with their most common genes and DNA. Recorded for this sample are over 200,000 distinct CDR3 sequences; 8.5% to 10% of them occurred a single time. 5% to 7% of the sample is in the top ten clones. Taken from cysteine to phenylalanine, the CDR3 has 14 residues. Only the CDR3 region is kept as DNA, spanning 42 bases read in frame from base 1. The V end gives up 6 bases and the J end 3 bases, leaving 5 bases in the junction not matched to a gene.

The receptor was derived from a human donor who donated a stem cell graft to a child with acute lymphoblastic leukemia. The rearranged segments are TRBV12-3 or TRBV12-4 and TRBJ2-5; TRBD2 fits 9 bases in the junction. Sequencing was performed on PBMCs from the stem cell graft donor, taken from the stem cell graft. In nucleotides, the sequence is TGTGCCAGCAGGAATAGCGGGGGCAAAGAGACCCAGTACTTC. Its protein is CASRNSGGKETQYF.